What follows are 4 T cell receptor beta chains derived from one specimen sequenced in a study of T cell clonotyping in hematopoietic cell transplantation. The protocol was immunoSEQ multiplex PCR, while the TCRdb copy is restricted to in-frame clones and leaves out a portion. The table has approximately 2,000 clones, about four fifths seen once; the top ten hold roughly 27%. The sequenced sample was peripheral blood mononuclear cells, obtained 30 days after allogeneic stem cell transplant. Source of these receptors: a male patient aged 45-59 years who had an allogeneic stem cell transplant from an unrelated donor, so the T cells may come from the graft donor. Some clones in this sample may be carry-over from other donors' samples.

The chain carries TRBV5-1 and TRBJ2-5; D gene unclear. Germline V gene lookup returns CDR1 SGHRS and CDR2 YFSETQ. V was trimmed by 3 bases and J by 5 bases, leaving 11 bases between them. The CDR3 loop spans 13 amino acids. The CDR3 sequence: CASSSQSVETQYF. The CDR3 DNA reads TGCGCCAGCAGCTCCCAGTCTGTGGAGACCCAGTACTTC.

The rearrangement joins TRBV18 to TRBJ1-2, with D hard to call. V was pared by 5 bases and J by 4 bases, with 17 bases between. The germline V gene has CDR1 KGHSH and CDR2 LQKENI. The CDR3 runs 15 residues. CDR3 amino acids: CASSSYAGHAYGYTF. In nucleotides, the CDR3 is TGTGCCAGCTCATCCTACGCCGGGCACGCCTATGGCTACACCTTC.

The genes are TRBV13 and TRBJ2-3; D not certain. The ends were cut back, 6 bases at V and 11 bases at J, with 15 bases in the middle. CDR1 PRHDT and CDR2 FYEKMQ come from the germline V gene (reference sequence). This CDR3 spans 12 amino acids. CDR3 residues: CASSVGPELQYF. DNA for the CDR3: TGTGCCAGCAGTGTCGGACCCGAACTGCAGTATTTT.

The V gene is TRBV10-2, the J gene TRBJ2-7; D might be TRBD1 (6 bases). Germline V CDR1 and CDR2: WSHSY, SAAADI. With 4 bases removed from V and 1 base from J, the gap between germline ends came to 11 bases. This CDR3 region has 14 residues. CDR3 DNA: TGCGCCAGCAGTGGGAAGGACAGATCCTACGAGCAGTACTTC. Protein product: CASSGKDRSYEQYF.